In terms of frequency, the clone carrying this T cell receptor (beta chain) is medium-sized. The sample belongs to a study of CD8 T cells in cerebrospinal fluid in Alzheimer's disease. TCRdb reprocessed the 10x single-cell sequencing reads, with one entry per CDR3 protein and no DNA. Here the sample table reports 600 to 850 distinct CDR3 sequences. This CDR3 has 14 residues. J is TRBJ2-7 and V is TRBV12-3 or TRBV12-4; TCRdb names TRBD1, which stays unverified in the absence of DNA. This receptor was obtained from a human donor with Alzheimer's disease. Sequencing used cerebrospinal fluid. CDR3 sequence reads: CASGAAVGDDEQYF.